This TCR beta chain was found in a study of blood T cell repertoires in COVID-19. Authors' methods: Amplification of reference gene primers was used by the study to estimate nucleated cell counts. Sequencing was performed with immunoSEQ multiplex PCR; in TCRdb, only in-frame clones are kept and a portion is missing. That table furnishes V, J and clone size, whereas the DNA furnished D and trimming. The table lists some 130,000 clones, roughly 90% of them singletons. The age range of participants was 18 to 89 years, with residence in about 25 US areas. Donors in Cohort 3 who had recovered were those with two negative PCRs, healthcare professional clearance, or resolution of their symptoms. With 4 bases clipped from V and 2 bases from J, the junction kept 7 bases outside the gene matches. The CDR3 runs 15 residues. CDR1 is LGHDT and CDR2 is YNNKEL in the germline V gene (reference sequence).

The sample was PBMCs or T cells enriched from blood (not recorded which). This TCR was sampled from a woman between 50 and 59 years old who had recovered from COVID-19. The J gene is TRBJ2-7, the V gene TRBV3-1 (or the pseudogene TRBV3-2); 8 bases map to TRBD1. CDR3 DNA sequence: TGTGCCAGCAGCCGGTGGCAGGGGGCGGCCTACGAGCAGTACTTC. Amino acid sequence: CASSRWQGAAYEQYF.